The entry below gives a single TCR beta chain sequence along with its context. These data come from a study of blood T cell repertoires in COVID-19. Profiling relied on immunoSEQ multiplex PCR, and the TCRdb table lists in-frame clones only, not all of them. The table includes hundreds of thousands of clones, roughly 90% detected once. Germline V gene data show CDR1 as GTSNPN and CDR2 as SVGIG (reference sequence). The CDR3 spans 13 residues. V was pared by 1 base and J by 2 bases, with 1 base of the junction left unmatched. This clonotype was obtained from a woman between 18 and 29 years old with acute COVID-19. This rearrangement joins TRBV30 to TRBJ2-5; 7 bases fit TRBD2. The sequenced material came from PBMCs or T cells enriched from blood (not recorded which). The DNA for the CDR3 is TGTGCCTGGAGTGGGGGACTACAAGAGACCCAGTACTTC. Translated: CAWSGGLQETQYF.